A single sample gave rise to the 17 T cell receptor beta chains below, sequenced in a study of cytomegalovirus exposure and HLA in healthy donors. PCR was performed using 60 Vbeta and 13 Jbeta primers. This table comes from immunoSEQ multiplex PCR, and its TCRdb copy is limited to in-frame clones, with some not included. The sample lists some 190,000 clones; about nine tenths were seen once. Specimen: PBMCs. The receptors derive from a man under 40 in good health and CMV-seronegative.

The chain combines TRBV15 with TRBJ1-5; D is ambiguous. Germline CDR1 LNHNV, CDR2 YYDKDF (reference sequence). Trimming removed 5 bases from V and 1 base from J, with 15 bases in between. This CDR3 is 16 amino acids long. CDR3 residues: CATSSYPGQSNQPQHF. The CDR3 DNA follows: TGTGCCACCAGCTCTTACCCGGGTCAGAGCAATCAGCCCCAGCATTTT.

This rearrangement joins TRBV11-2 to TRBJ2-7, with D tentatively TRBD1 (7 bases). Trimming shortened V by 8 bases and J by 7 bases, and 18 bases separated the two germline ends. The V gene's germline CDR1 is SGHAT and CDR2 FQNNGV. This CDR3 has 13 amino acids. The CDR3 region is CASLLGGGDEQYF. The DNA for the CDR3 is TGTGCCAGCCTCCTTGGAGGGGGCGATGAGCAGTACTTC. The full variable domain, completed using reference TRBV11-2 and TRBJ2-7, is EAGVAQSPRYKIIEKRQSVAFWCNPISGHATLYWYQQILGQGPKLLIQFQNNGVVDDSQLPKDRFSAERLKGVDSTLKIQPAKLEDSAVYLCASLLGGGDEQYFGPGTRLTVT.

CDR3: CASSLLPGGSHYEQYF. CDR3 nucleotide sequence: TGTGCCAGCAGCTTGTTACCAGGGGGCTCACACTACGAGCAGTACTTC. The chain uses TRBV5-6 and TRBJ2-7, with 8 bases lining up with TRBD1. In germline, CDR1 is SGHDT, CDR2 YYEEEE. The V and J ends lost 1 base and 3 bases, in that order; junction bases with no gene match: 9. The CDR3 is 16 amino acids. Full variable domain (missing parts from reference TRBV5-6 and TRBJ2-7): DAGVTQSPTHLIKTRGQQVTLRCSPKSGHDTVSWYQQALGQGPQFIFQYYEEEERQRGNFPDRFSGHQFPNYSSELNVNALLLGDSALYLCASSLLPGGSHYEQYFGPGTRLTVT.

The chain recombines TRBV6-1 with TRBJ1-1; D unclear. The germline CDR1 and CDR2 sequences are MNHNS and SASEGT. The CDR3 runs 14 residues. V lost 3 bases, J lost 4 bases, and 12 bases lay in between. CDR3 in DNA: TGTGCCAGCAGTGAGAATTTCGGGATCACTGAAGCTTTCTTT. Encoded protein: CASSENFGITEAFF.

The chain has TRBV7-6 and TRBJ2-1; maybe TRBD1 (7 bases). The V end lost 3 bases, the J end lost 0 bases, and 15 bases lay between the germline ends. CDR3 length: 17 residues. CDR1 SGHVS and CDR2 FNYEAQ come from the germline V gene. The chain's CDR3 is CASSFVQGGGSYNEQFF. The CDR3 DNA follows: TGTGCCAGCAGCTTCGTCCAGGGGGGAGGCTCCTACAATGAGCAGTTCTTC.

On this clone: The junction does not match germline at one end; this may be a read error. The chain uses TRBV4-3 and TRBJ2-1; 9 nucleotides agree with TRBD2. This CDR3 region has 16 residues. Germline lookup yields CDR1 LGHNA and CDR2 YSLEER. The CDR3 sequence is CASRQEASGAYNEQFF. Written as DNA, the CDR3 is TGCGCCAGCAGACAAGAGGCTAGCGGGGCGTACAATGAGCAGTTCTTC.

This clone was detected only once. Other DNA sequences of this sample code for an identical CDR3. DNA for the CDR3: TGTGCCAGCTCTCGGGGGAAAAACACTGAAGCTTTCTTT. Translating it yields CASSRGKNTEAFF. The chain links TRBV6-5 to TRBJ1-1, with D perhaps matching TRBD1 (5 bases). The CDR3 has 13 amino acids. V lost 8 bases and J 2 bases, leaving 12 bases between the germline ends. Germline CDR1 and CDR2: MNHEY and SVGAGI.

This chain connects TRBV7-9 to TRBJ1-4; tentative D call: TRBD1 (6 bases). Germline values: CDR1 SEHNR, CDR2 FQNEAQ (reference sequence). The CDR3 is 13 amino acids. Trimming took 2 bases from V and 8 from J, leaving 9 bases between them. CDR3 sequence reads: CASSLSRGEKLFF. Here the CDR3 DNA reads TGTGCCAGCAGCTTATCCAGGGGCGAAAAACTGTTTTTT.

This clone has only one observation. The V and J genes are TRBV7-6 and TRBJ2-5, with 13 bases lining up with TRBD2. The CDR3 runs to 15 residues. Germline loops: CDR1 SGHVS, CDR2 FNYEAQ. Unmatched junction bases numbered 4, after V lost 5 bases and J lost 4 bases. The CDR3 coding sequence is TGTGCCAGCAGCCATAGGACTAGCGGGGGAGAGACCCAGTACTTC. Encoded protein: CASSHRTSGGETQYF.

The V call is TRBV19, the J call TRBJ2-7; TRBD1 is a possible D gene (6 bases). Germline V gene lookup returns CDR1 LNHDA and CDR2 SQIVND (reference sequence). Deletions cut 3 bases from V and 1 base from J, with 13 bases between. This CDR3 region has 15 residues. The CDR3 spells CASSMARGPSYEQYF. The CDR3, as DNA: TGTGCCAGTAGTATGGCCAGGGGCCCATCCTACGAGCAGTACTTC. Full variable domain (remainder filled in from reference TRBV19 and TRBJ2-7): DGGITQSPKYLFRKEGQNVTLSCEQNLNHDAMYWYRQDPGQGLRLIYYSQIVNDFQKGDIAEGYSVSREKKESFPLTVTSAQKNPTAFYLCASSMARGPSYEQYFGPGTRLTVT.

As for this clone: Compared with germline, one end of the junction differs, possibly owing to a read error. This sequence joins TRBV7-9 and TRBJ1-6; the D is unclear. The V gene's germline CDR1 is SEHNR and CDR2 FQNEAQ (reference sequence). The CDR3 is 13 amino acids. In DNA form, the CDR3 reads TGTTCCAGCAGCCCCGCTAATAATTCACCCCTCCACTTT. Its protein product is CSSSPANNSPLHF.

The CDR3 reads CASSYSTGRVAGELFF. The CDR3 nucleotides are TGTGCCAGCAGTTACTCGACTGGCAGGGTCGCCGGGGAGCTGTTTTTT. The chain has TRBV6-5 and TRBJ2-2; weak D call: TRBD1 (5 bases). The CDR3 is made up of 16 amino acids. V was cut by 0 bases and J by 6 bases, with 14 bases left in between. Germline CDR1 MNHEY, CDR2 SVGAGI.

This clone appeared a few times. This rearrangement joins TRBV5-1 to TRBJ2-7, with TRBD1 identical over 9 bases. The CDR3 is made up of 16 amino acids. The J segment lost 1 base and the V segment lost 0 bases, leaving 5 bases of the junction unmatched. Germline CDR1 is SGHRS and CDR2 is YFSETQ. The CDR3 reads CASSLAAGTGSYEQYF. The CDR3 DNA follows: TGCGCCAGCAGCTTGGCCGCCGGGACAGGGTCCTACGAGCAGTACTTC.

The V call is TRBV18, the J call TRBJ2-6; weak D call: TRBD1 (6 bases). In germline, CDR1 is KGHSH, CDR2 LQKENI. The germline V and J ends were trimmed by 3 bases and 2 bases, with 11 bases remaining between them. The CDR3 is 16 residues long. As DNA, the CDR3 is TGTGCCAGCTCACCGCCCCGGGACACTGGGGCCAACGTCCTGACTTTC. It yields the protein CASSPPRDTGANVLTF. Based on the CDR3 plus reference TRBV18 and TRBJ2-6, the full variable domain is NAGVMQNPRHLVRRRGQEARLRCSPMKGHSHVYWYRQLPEEGLKFMVYLQKENIIDESGMPKERFSAEFPKEGPSILRIQQVVRGDSAAYFCASSPPRDTGANVLTFGAGSRLTVL.

This sequence joins TRBV7-2 and TRBJ1-2; D is unresolved. Trimming took off 0 bases at V and 10 bases at J, with 9 bases between the two ends. CDR1 is SGHTA and CDR2 is FQGNSA in the germline V gene. This CDR3 region has 12 residues. The CDR3 protein is CASSLAKQAYTF. DNA for the CDR3: TGTGCCAGCAGCTTAGCGAAGCAAGCCTACACCTTC. The complete variable domain, with remaining parts taken from reference TRBV7-2 and TRBJ1-2, reads GAGVSQSPSNKVTEKGKDVELRCDPISGHTALYWYRQSLGQGLEFLIYFQGNSAPDKSGLPSDRFSAERTGGSVSTLTIQRTQQEDSAVYLCASSLAKQAYTFGSGTRLTVV.

As for this clone: Other DNA sequences of this sample code for an identical CDR3. The chain couples TRBV4-2 to TRBJ2-2, with 10 bases identical to TRBD2. The germline V gene encodes CDR1 LGHNA and CDR2 YNFKEQ. V trimming: 3 bases; J trimming: 4 bases; junction bases outside the gene matches: 8. The CDR3 sequence is 17 residues long. DNA for the CDR3: TGTGCCAGCAGCCACCGGACTAGCGGAGGCCCCACCGGGGAGCTGTTTTTT. Translated: CASSHRTSGGPTGELFF.

V gene TRBV18 combines with J gene TRBJ2-3; 7 bases are shared with TRBD1. Trimming took 7 bases from V and 0 from J; bases not matched to a gene: 1. CDR1 and CDR2 (germline): KGHSH, LQKENI. CDR3 length equals 13 residues. The CDR3 sequence: CASCRGSTDTQYF. CDR3 in DNA: TGTGCCAGCTGCAGGGGGAGCACAGATACGCAGTATTTT.